This T cell receptor (beta chain) originates from a study of cytomegalovirus exposure and HLA in healthy donors. The V gene lost 2 bases and the J gene lost 5 bases, with 7 bases spanning the gap. The CDR3 runs to 13 residues. Germline CDR1 and CDR2: SGHRS and YFSETQ. 13 Jbeta primers and 60 Vbeta primers were used for the PCR. Data came from immunoSEQ multiplex PCR; TCRdb stores just in-frame clones and leaves some out. The repertoire has around 100,000 clones, 65% to 85% of them found once; the top ten carry less than 11%. General study points: Follow-up analysis seemed to connect common viral pathogens with several of the most significant clusters identified. Association of under 20,000 TCR beta sequences with HLA alleles was found at 0.05 false discovery rate in a later analysis. TCR beta sequences reportedly predicted the HLA-A and HLA-B alleles of most subjects accurately. Serostatus for CMV was the only available immune exposure information.

With respect to this clone: Its antigen is not identified.

The receptor was derived from a man aged 45-65 years in good health and CMV-seronegative. The chain recombines TRBV5-1 with TRBJ2-2, with D possibly being TRBD1 (6 bases). Sample: PBMCs. The DNA for the CDR3 is TGCGCCAGCAGCTTAGACAGGACCGGGGAGCTGTTTTTT. This sequence encodes CASSLDRTGELFF.